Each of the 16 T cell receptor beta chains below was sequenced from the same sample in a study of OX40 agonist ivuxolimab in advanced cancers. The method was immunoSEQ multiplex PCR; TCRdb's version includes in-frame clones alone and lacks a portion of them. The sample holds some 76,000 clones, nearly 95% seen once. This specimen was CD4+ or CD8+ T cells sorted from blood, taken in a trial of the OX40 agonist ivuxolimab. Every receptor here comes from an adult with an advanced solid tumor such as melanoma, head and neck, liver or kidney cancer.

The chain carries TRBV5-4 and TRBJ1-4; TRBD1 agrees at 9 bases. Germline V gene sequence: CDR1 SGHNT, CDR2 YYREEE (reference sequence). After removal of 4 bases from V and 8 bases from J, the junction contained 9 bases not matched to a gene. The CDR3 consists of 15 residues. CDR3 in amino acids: CASSAEQGAEEKLFF. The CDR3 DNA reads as TGTGCCAGCAGCGCGGAACAGGGGGCGGAGGAAAAACTGTTTTTT.

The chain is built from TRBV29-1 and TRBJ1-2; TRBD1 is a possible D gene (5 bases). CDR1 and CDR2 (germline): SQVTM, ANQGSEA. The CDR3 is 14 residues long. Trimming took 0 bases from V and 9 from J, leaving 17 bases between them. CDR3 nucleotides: TGCAGCGTTGAAGATCAACGGACACCTGGCTGCTACACCTTC. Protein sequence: CSVEDQRTPGCYTF.

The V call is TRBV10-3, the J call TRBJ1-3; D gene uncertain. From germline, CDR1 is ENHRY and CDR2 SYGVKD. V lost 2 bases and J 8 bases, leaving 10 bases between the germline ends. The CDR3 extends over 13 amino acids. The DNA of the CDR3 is TGTGCCATCAGTGAGCAGGAGTACGACACCATATATTTT. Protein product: CAISEQEYDTIYF.

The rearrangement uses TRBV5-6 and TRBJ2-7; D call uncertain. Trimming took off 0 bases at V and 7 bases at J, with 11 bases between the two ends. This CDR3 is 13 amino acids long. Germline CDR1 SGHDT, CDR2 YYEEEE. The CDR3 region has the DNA TGTGCCAGCAGCTTGGATACTGTTTTGGAGCAGTACTTC. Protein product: CASSLDTVLEQYF.

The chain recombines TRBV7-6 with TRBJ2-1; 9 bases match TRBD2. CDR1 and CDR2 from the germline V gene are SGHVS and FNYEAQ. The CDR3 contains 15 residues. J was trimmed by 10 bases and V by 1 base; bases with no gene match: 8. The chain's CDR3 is CASSLVGGRVAEQFF. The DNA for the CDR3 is TGTGCCAGCAGCTTAGTCGGCGGGAGGGTGGCCGAGCAGTTCTTC.

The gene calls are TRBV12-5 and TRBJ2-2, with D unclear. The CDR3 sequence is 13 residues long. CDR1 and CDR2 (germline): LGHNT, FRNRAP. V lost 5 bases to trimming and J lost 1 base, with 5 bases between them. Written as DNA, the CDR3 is TGTGCTAGTGGTCCGAAGAACACCGGGGAGCTGTTTTTT. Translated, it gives CASGPKNTGELFF.

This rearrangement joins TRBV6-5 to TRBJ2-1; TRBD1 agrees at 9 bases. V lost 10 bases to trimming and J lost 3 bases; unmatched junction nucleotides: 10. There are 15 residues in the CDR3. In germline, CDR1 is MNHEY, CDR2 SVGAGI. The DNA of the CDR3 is TGTGCCACCACCGGGGGGACAGGGAGCTACAATGAGCAGTTCTTC. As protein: CATTGGTGSYNEQFF.

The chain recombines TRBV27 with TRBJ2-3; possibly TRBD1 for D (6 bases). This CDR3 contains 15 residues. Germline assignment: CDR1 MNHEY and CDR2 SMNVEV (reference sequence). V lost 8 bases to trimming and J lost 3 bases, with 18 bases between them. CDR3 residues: CASRARTDLTDTQYF. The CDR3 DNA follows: TGTGCCAGCCGTGCCAGGACAGACTTAACAGATACGCAGTATTTT.

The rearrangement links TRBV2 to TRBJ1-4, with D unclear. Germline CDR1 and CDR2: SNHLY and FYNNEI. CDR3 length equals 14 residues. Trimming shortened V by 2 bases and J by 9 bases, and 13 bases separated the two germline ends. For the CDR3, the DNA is TGTGCCAGCAGTGAAAAATTGCGTCCGAAAAAACTGTTTTTT. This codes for CASSEKLRPKKLFF.

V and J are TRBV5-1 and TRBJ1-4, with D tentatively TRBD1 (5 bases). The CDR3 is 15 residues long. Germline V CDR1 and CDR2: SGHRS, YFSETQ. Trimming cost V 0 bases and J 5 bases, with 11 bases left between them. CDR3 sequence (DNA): TGCGCCAGCAGCTTGGTACAGGACCAAAATGAAAAACTGTTTTTT. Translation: CASSLVQDQNEKLFF.

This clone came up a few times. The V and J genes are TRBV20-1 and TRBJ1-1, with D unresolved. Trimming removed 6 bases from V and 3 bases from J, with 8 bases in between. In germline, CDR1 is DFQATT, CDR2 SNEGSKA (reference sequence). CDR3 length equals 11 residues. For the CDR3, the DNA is TGCAGTGCAGAGCTGGACACTGAAGCTTTCTTT. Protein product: CSAELDTEAFF.

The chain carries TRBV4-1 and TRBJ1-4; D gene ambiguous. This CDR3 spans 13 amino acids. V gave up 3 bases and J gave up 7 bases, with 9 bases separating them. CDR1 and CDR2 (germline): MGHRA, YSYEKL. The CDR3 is CASSQGSSEKLFF. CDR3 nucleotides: TGCGCCAGCAGCCAGGGGAGTAGTGAAAAACTGTTTTTT.

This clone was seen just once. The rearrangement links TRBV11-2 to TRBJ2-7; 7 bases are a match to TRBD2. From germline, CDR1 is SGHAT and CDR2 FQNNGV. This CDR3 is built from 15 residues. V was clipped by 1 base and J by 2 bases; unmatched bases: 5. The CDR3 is CASSLGRERAYEQYF. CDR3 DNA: TGTGCCAGCAGCTTAGGGCGGGAGAGGGCCTACGAGCAGTACTTC.

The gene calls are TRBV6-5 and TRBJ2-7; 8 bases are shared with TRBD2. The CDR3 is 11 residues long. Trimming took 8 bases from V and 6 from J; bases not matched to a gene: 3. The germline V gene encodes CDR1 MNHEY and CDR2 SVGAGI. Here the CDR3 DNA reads TGTGCCAGCTCCGGGGGGGGCGAGCAGTACTTC. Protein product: CASSGGGEQYF.

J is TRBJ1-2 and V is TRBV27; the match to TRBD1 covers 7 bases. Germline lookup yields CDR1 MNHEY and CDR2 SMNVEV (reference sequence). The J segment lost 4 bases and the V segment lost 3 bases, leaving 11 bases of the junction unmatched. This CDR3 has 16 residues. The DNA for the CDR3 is TGTGCCAGCAGTTTGCTACCGGGACAGAGCGGCTATGGCTACACCTTC. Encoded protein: CASSLLPGQSGYGYTF.

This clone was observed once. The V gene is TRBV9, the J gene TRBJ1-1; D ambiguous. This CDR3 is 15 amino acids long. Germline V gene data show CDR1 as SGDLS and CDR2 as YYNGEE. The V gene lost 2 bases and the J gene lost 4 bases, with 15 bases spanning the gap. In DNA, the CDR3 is TGTGCCAGCAGCGTGGATCAGTTCTGGAGCACTGAAGCTTTCTTT. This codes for CASSVDQFWSTEAFF.